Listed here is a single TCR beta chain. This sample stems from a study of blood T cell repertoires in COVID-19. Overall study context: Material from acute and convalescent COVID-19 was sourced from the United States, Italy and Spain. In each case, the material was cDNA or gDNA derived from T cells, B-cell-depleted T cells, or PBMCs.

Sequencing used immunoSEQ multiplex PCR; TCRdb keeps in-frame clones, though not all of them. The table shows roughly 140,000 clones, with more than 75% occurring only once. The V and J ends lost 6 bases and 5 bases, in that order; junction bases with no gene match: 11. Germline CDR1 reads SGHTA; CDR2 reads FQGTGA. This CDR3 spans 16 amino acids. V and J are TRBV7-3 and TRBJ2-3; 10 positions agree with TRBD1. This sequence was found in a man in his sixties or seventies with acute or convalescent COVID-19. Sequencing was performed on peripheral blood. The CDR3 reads CASSINPGQGIDTQYF. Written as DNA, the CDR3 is TGTGCCAGCAGTATAAACCCGGGACAGGGGATAGATACGCAGTATTTT.